This T cell receptor (beta chain) was recovered during a study of radiotherapy plus CTLA-4 blockade in lung cancer. Study summary: An objective response was seen in around 17% of patients, and disease control in less than 40%. The study's findings and limits: Subsequent to radiotherapy plus ipilimumab, tumor-derived TCR clones underwent expansion in blood.

Lung cancer patients with chemo-refractory metastatic non-small-cell disease were given focal radiation plus CTLA-4 blockade with ipilimumab. Points on this clone: Antigen: not known.

CDR3 length: 15 residues. V lost 10 bases, J lost 7 bases, and 26 bases lay in between. Germline CDR1 SGHNT, CDR2 YYREEE (reference sequence). Assay used: immunoSEQ multiplex PCR; TCRdb lists only in-frame clones, some missing. This sample yields tens of thousands of clones, of which 60% to 80% are seen a single time; roughly 2.4% belongs to the top ten. The sequencing used peripheral blood, collected from a patient treated with radiotherapy plus ipilimumab. The TCR comes from a human donor with non-small cell lung cancer whose response to radiotherapy plus ipilimumab could not be evaluated. This rearrangement joins TRBV5-4 to TRBJ1-2; D uncertain. The CDR3 reads CASPTADSTKGGYTF. Here the CDR3 DNA reads TGTGCCTCCCCGACGGCGGACTCAACCAAGGGTGGCTACACCTTC.